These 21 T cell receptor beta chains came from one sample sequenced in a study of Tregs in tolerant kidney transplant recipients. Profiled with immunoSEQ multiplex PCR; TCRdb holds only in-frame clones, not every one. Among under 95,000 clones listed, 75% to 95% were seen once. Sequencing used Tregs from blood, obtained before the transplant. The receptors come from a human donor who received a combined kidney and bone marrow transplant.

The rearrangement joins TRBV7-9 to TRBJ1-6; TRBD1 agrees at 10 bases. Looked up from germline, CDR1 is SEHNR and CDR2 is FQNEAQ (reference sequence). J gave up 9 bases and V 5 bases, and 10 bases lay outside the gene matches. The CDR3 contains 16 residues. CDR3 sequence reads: CASSQTRQGARSPLHF. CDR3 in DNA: TGTGCCAGCAGCCAAACTAGACAGGGGGCACGTTCACCCCTCCACTTT.

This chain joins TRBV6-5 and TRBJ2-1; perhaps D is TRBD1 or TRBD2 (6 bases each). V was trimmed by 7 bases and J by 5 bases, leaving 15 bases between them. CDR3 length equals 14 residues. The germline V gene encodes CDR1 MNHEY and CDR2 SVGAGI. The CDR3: CASTRAGHDNEQFF. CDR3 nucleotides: TGTGCCAGCACCCGGGCGGGACACGACAATGAGCAGTTCTTC.

The CDR3 DNA follows: TGTGCCAGCAGCTTTCTCAGTGAGCAGTTCTTC. Its translation: CASSFLSEQFF. This chain joins TRBV7-2 and TRBJ2-1; D unclear. Germline CDR1 SGHTA, CDR2 FQGNSA. Trimming stripped 3 bases from V and 9 bases from J, with 6 bases between. This CDR3 has 11 amino acids.

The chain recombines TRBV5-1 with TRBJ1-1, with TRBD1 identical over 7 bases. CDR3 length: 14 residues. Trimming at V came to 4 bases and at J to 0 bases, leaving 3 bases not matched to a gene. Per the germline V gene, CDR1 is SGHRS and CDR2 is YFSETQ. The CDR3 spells CASSTQGMNTEAFF. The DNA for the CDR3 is TGCGCCAGCAGCACACAGGGGATGAACACTGAAGCTTTCTTT.

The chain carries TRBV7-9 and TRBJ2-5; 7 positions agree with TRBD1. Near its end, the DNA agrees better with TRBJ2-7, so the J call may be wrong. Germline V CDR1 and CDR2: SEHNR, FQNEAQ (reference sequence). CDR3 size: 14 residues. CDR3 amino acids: CASSSSTGVDEQYF. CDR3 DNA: TGTGCCAGCAGCTCATCTACAGGGGTGGACGAGCAGTACTTC.

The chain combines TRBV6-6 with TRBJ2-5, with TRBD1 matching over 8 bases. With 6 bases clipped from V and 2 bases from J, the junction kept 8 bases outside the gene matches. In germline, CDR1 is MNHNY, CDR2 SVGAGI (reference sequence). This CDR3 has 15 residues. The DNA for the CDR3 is TGTGCCAGCAGACTTGGACAGGGAATACAAGAGACCCAGTACTTC. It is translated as CASRLGQGIQETQYF.

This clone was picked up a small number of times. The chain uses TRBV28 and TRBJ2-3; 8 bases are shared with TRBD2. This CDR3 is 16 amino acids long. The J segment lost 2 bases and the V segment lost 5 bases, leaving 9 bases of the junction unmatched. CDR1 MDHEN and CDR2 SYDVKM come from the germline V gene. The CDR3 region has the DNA TGTGCCAGCAGTCCCTCCGGGACTAGAACCACAGATACGCAGTATTTT. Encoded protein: CASSPSGTRTTDTQYF.

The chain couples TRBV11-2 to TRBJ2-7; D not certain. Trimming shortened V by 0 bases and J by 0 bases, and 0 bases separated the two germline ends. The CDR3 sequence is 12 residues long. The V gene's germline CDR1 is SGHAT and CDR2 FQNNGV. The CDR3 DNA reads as TGTGCCAGCAGCTTAGACTCCTACGAGCAGTACTTC. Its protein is CASSLDSYEQYF.

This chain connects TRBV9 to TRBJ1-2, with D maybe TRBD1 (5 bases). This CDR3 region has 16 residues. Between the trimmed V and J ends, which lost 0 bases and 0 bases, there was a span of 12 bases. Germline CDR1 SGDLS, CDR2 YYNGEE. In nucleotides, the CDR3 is TGTGCCAGCAGCGTAGCTATCACAGGACCTAACTATGGCTACACCTTC. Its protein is CASSVAITGPNYGYTF.

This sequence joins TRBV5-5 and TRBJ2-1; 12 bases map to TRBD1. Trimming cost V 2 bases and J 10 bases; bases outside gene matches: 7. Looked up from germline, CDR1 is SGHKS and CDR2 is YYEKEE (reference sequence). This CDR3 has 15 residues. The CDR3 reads CASSLRGQGAKEQFF. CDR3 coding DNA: TGTGCCAGCAGCTTACGGGGACAGGGGGCGAAGGAGCAGTTCTTC.

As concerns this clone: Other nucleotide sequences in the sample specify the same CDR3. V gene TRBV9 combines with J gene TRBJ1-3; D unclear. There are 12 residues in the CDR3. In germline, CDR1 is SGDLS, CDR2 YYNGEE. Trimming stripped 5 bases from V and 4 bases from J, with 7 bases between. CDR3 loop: CASSVDGNTIYF. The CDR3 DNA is TGTGCCAGCAGTGTCGACGGAAACACCATATATTTT.

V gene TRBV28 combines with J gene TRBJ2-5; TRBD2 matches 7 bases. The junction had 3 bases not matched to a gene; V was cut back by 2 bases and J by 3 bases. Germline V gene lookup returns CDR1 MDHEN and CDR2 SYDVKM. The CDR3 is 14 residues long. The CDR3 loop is CASSLASGEETQYF. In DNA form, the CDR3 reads TGTGCCAGCAGTTTAGCTAGCGGAGAAGAGACCCAGTACTTC.

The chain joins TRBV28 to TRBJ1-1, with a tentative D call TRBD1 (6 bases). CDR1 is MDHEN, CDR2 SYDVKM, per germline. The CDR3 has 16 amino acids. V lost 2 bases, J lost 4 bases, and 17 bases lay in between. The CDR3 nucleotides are TGTGCCAGCAGTTTACTGGGACACGCCTGGGGCACTGAAGCTTTCTTT. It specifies CASSLLGHAWGTEAFF.

The CDR3 sequence is CASSFGGQGRTDTQYF. In DNA, the CDR3 is TGTGCCAGCAGTTTCGGAGGGCAGGGGAGAACAGATACGCAGTATTTT. The chain is built from TRBV28 and TRBJ2-3; D could derive from TRBD1 or TRBD2 (6 bases each). Germline CDR1 and CDR2: MDHEN and SYDVKM. Trimming left V 3 bases short and J 3 bases short, with 16 bases between. There are 16 residues in the CDR3.

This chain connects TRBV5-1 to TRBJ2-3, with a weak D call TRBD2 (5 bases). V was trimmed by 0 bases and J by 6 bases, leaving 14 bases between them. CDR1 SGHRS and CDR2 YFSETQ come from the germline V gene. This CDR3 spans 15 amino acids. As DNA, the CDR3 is TGCGCCAGCAGCTTGGGACACTCGTCGGGGGATACGCAGTATTTT. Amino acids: CASSLGHSSGDTQYF.

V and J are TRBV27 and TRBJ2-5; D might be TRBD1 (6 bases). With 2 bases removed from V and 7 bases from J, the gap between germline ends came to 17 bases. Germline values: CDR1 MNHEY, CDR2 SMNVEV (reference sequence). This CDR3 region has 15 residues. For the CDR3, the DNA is TGTGCCAGCAGTTTAATTATGGGACAAAGCTTGACCCAGTACTTC. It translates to CASSLIMGQSLTQYF.

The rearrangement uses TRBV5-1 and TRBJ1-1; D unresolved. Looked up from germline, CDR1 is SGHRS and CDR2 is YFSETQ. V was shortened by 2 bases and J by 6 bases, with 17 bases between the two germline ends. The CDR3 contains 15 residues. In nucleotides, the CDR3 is TGCGCCAGCAGCTTACCTGGGTGGGGATCGGCTGAAGCTTTCTTT. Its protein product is CASSLPGWGSAEAFF.

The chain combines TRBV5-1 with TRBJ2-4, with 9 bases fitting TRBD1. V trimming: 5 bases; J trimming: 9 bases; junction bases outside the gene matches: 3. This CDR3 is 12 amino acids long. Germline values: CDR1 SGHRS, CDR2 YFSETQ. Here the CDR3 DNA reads TGCGCCAGCAGAGGACAGGGGACCATTCAGTACTTC. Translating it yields CASRGQGTIQYF.

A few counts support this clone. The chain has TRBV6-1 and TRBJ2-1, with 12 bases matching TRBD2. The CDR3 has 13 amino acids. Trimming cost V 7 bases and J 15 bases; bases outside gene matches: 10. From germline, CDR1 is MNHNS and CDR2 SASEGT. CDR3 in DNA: TGTGCCAGCACCGAGACTAGCGGGGGCGTTGGGTTCTTC. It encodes CASTETSGGVGFF.

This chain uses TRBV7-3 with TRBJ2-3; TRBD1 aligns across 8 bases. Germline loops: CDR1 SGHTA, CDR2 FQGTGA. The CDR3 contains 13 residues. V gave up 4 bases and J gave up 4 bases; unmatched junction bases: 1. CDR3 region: CASSWGQADTQYF. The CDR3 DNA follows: TGTGCCAGCAGCTGGGGACAGGCAGATACGCAGTATTTT.

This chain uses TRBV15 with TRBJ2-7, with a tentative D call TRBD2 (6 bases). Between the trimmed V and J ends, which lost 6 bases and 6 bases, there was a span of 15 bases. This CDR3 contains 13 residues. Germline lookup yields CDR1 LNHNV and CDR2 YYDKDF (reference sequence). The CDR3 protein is CATSPGGGLEQYF. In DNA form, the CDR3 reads TGTGCCACCAGTCCCGGGGGAGGTCTCGAGCAGTACTTC.